The 7 T cell receptor beta chains in this list originate from one sample, sequenced in a study of response to subunit inactivated influenza vaccine (dated by TCRdb to about 2018). The method behind the library was RT-PCR. The listed sequencing device is Illumina HiSeq 2500. TCRdb redid the processing of the public reads, applying fastp at Q25 and MiXCR, and retained in-frame beta chains. All rows with the same CDR3 protein become a single entry with the most common DNA and genes. The sample table records about 540,000 distinct CDR3 sequences; approximately 22% of these occur just once. The ten most abundant clones make up around 2.8% of the sample. This same sample was also part of a study on T cells expressing NK-cell markers. The second publication reports: The TCR beta cDNA libraries were made using 5'RACE template switching, a step that added both a universal primer site and unique molecular identifiers.

Material: CD4+ T cells sorted from PBMCs, obtained roughly 12 days after vaccination. The source of these receptors is a middle-aged man who received an inactivated influenza vaccine. Donor details come from another sample of the same person, matched by shared clones.

This clonotype came up a few times. The chain joins TRBV11-2 to TRBJ2-1; TRBD2 matches 9 bases. The CDR3 is 15 residues long. The V gene's germline CDR1 is SGHAT and CDR2 FQNNGV. V shed 1 base, J shed 9 bases, and the junction held 7 bases outside the gene matches. The CDR3 spells CASSLAGGGGLEQFF. CDR3 DNA sequence: TGTGCCAGCAGCTTAGCCGGCGGGGGGGGCCTTGAGCAGTTCTTC.

The V call is TRBV14, the J call TRBJ2-1, with TRBD1 matching over 10 bases. Germline CDR1 SGHDN, CDR2 FVKESK. This CDR3 comprises 16 residues. The V segment lost 3 bases and the J segment 0 bases; nucleotides outside the gene matches: 2. CDR3: CASSQRQGASYNEQFF. CDR3 DNA sequence: TGTGCCAGCAGCCAGAGACAGGGGGCCTCCTACAATGAGCAGTTCTTC.

This clonotype was counted only a few times. The chain uses TRBV27 and TRBJ2-2, with D tentatively TRBD1 (5 bases). V lost 6 bases and J lost 1, with 9 bases in between. The CDR3 extends over 14 amino acids. Germline assignment: CDR1 MNHEY and CDR2 SMNVEV (reference sequence). The DNA for the CDR3 is TGTGCCAGCAGATGGACAATGAACACCGGGGAGCTGTTTTTT. This sequence encodes CASRWTMNTGELFF.

Many counts were recorded for this clonotype. This rearrangement joins TRBV29-1 to TRBJ2-7; D is perhaps TRBD1 (5 bases). V gave up 1 base and J gave up 6 bases, with 16 bases separating them. The V gene's germline CDR1 is SQVTM and CDR2 ANQGSEA. This CDR3 is built from 14 residues. CDR3 nucleotides: TGCAGCGTTGAAGCCTCCCGCAGGGTCGGCGAGCAGTACTTC. Amino acids: CSVEASRRVGEQYF.

This clonotype has just a few counts. The chain has TRBV7-2 and TRBJ2-5, with 9 positions matching TRBD2. Germline V lookup: CDR1 SGHTA, CDR2 FQGNSA. CDR3 length equals 16 residues. V lost 1 base to trimming and J lost 7 bases; unmatched junction nucleotides: 10. As DNA, the CDR3 is TGTGCCAGCAGCTTAGGAGGACTAGCGCAAAGGGGGACCCAGTACTTC. This translates into CASSLGGLAQRGTQYF.

The chain recombines TRBV12-3 or TRBV12-4 with TRBJ2-7; TRBD1 matches at 9 bases. V was pared by 7 bases and J by 2 bases, with 6 bases of the junction left unmatched. The CDR3 is 14 residues long. The CDR3 DNA follows: TGTGCCAGCACCCCGGACAGGGGAGCCTACGAGCAGTACTTC. This gives the protein CASTPDRGAYEQYF.

The CDR3 DNA follows: TGTGCCAGCAGCCCCGCGCCCACTTTGAATGAGCAGTTCTTC. Its translation: CASSPAPTLNEQFF. This chain links TRBV7-7 with TRBJ2-1; D gene uncertain. Trimming shortened V by 5 bases and J by 7 bases, and 15 bases separated the two germline ends. The length of the CDR3 is 14 residues. Germline CDR1 SSHAT, CDR2 FNYEAQ (reference sequence).